These 16 T cell receptor beta chains share one sample of origin, sequenced in a study of T-cell reconstitution after alpha-beta-depleted transplantation in children. Construction of the TCRbeta library involved unique molecular identifiers. TCRdb ran MiXCR on the PCR reads and lists one entry per CDR3 protein. This sample carries 700,000 to 850,000 distinct CDR3 sequences, 15% to 20% of them seen once, and the ten largest clones take about 5%. The sequenced sample was PBMCs, mostly from graft donor cells, obtained 360 days after TCRalphabeta/CD19-depleted stem cell transplant. The receptor set was obtained from a male patient between 10 and 17 years old who had a stem cell transplant for acute lymphoblastic leukemia, so the T cells may come from the graft donor.

This clonotype came up a few times. The V gene is TRBV20-1, the J gene TRBJ2-7; D assignment may be TRBD1 or TRBD2 (5 bases each). Trimming took 6 bases from V and 2 from J, leaving 17 bases between them. The CDR3 consists of 14 residues. The germline V gene encodes CDR1 DFQATT and CDR2 SNEGSKA (reference sequence). CDR3 DNA sequence: TGCAGTGCCCACGATCGGGGCAGGGCCTACGAGCAGTACTTC. It codes for CSAHDRGRAYEQYF.

At least ten counts were recorded for this clonotype. This sequence joins TRBV12-5 and TRBJ2-3; weak D call: TRBD2 (5 bases). V shed 5 bases and J shed 5 bases, with 17 bases lying between them. The CDR3 sequence is 15 residues long. Germline CDR1 is LGHNT and CDR2 is FRNRAP. The CDR3 protein is CASGLGFGSVDTQYF. The CDR3 DNA is TGTGCTAGTGGTCTCGGGTTTGGGAGCGTAGATACGCAGTATTTT.

The chain uses TRBV12-3 or TRBV12-4 and TRBJ2-6; tentative D call: TRBD1 (6 bases). This CDR3 comprises 14 residues. The ends were cut back, 0 bases at V and 8 bases at J, with 8 bases in the middle. CDR3 DNA sequence: TGTGCCAGCAGTTTAGCGCAGGGGACCAACGTCCTGACTTTC. Translated: CASSLAQGTNVLTF.

The V and J genes are TRBV4-1 and TRBJ2-7, with TRBD1 matching 7 bases. The ends lost 3 bases at V and 2 bases at J; junction bases unmatched: 7. The CDR3 totals 15 residues. Looked up from germline, CDR1 is MGHRA and CDR2 is YSYEKL. The CDR3, as DNA: TGCGCCAGCAGCCATGATAGGACAGGCGCCTACGAGCAGTACTTC. It yields the protein CASSHDRTGAYEQYF.

A few counts support this clonotype. The chain recombines TRBV7-9 with TRBJ1-2; no reliable D call. Germline V gives CDR1 SEHNR, CDR2 FQNEAQ (reference sequence). Trimming took off 2 bases at V and 2 bases at J, with 9 bases between the two ends. This CDR3 comprises 14 residues. The CDR3 is CASSLSPVNYGYTF. The CDR3 DNA sequence: TGTGCCAGCAGCTTATCTCCGGTCAACTATGGCTACACCTTC.

This clonotype showed up just a few times. The chain recombines TRBV6-2 or TRBV6-3 with TRBJ1-1, with D possibly matching TRBD1 (5 bases). The CDR3 has 15 amino acids. Germline values: CDR1 MNHEY, CDR2 SVGEGT. V was cut by 0 bases and J by 4 bases, with 12 bases left in between. For the CDR3, the DNA is TGTGCCAGCAGTTACTCGGCGGCAGGGAGCACTGAAGCTTTCTTT. It yields the protein CASSYSAAGSTEAFF.

The table lists this clonotype with a few counts. The V call is TRBV5-1, the J call TRBJ2-1, with a tentative D call TRBD1 (6 bases). The ends were cut back, 1 base at V and 8 bases at J, with 13 bases in the middle. CDR1 is SGHRS, CDR2 YFSETQ, per germline. This CDR3 contains 14 residues. The CDR3 DNA reads as TGCGCCAGCAGCTTGCCCCCAGGGGCAGATGAGCAGTTCTTC. Translating gives CASSLPPGADEQFF.

The chain combines TRBV30 with TRBJ1-1; TRBD1 matches at 7 bases. The junction had 6 bases not matched to a gene; V was cut back by 2 bases and J by 6 bases. The CDR3 length is 13 residues. The germline CDR1 and CDR2 sequences are GTSNPN and SVGIG (reference sequence). The CDR3 loop is CAWSPPGGPEAFF. CDR3 sequence (DNA): TGTGCCTGGAGTCCCCCAGGGGGGCCTGAAGCTTTCTTT.

This chain links TRBV11-2 with TRBJ2-4; no reliable D call. The germline V gene has CDR1 SGHAT and CDR2 FQNNGV. With 7 bases removed from V and 1 base from J, the gap between germline ends came to 20 bases. The CDR3 length is 17 residues. The CDR3 region has the DNA TGTGCCAGCACCCCCCTGGGGATGGAATGGGCCAAAAACATTCAGTACTTC. Protein product: CASTPLGMEWAKNIQYF.

The V gene is TRBV12-3 or TRBV12-4, the J gene TRBJ1-1; perhaps TRBD1 as D (6 bases). V lost 3 bases to trimming and J lost 11 bases, with 16 bases between them. This CDR3 has 13 residues. The CDR3: CASSFPGAWGAFF. The CDR3 DNA reads TGTGCCAGCAGTTTTCCGGGGGCCTGGGGGGCTTTCTTT.

This chain connects TRBV5-1 to TRBJ2-1; unclear D gene. There are 15 residues in the CDR3. V was cut by 7 bases and J by 2 bases, with 16 bases left in between. CDR1 and CDR2 (germline): SGHRS, YFSETQ. The CDR3 region is CASSLLRLPYNEQFF. Here the CDR3 DNA reads TGCGCCAGCTCCCTTCTCCGACTTCCCTACAATGAGCAGTTCTTC.

This clonotype was counted between two and nine times. The chain uses TRBV5-6 and TRBJ2-1; TRBD2 is a possible D gene (7 bases). Trimming took off 4 bases at V and 2 bases at J, with 22 bases between the two ends. The germline CDR1 and CDR2 sequences are SGHDT and YYEEEE. The CDR3 covers 18 residues. CDR3 in amino acids: CASSGGEGGGIAYNEQFF. In DNA, the CDR3 is TGTGCCAGCAGCGGGGGGGAGGGGGGCGGTATCGCCTACAATGAGCAGTTCTTC.

This rearrangement joins TRBV5-1 to TRBJ2-7; 7 bases map to TRBD2. With V trimmed by 4 bases and J by 0 bases, 10 bases remained unmatched. Germline CDR1 is SGHRS and CDR2 is YFSETQ. The CDR3 consists of 16 residues. In DNA, the CDR3 is TGCGCCAGCAGCCCCGCGGGACTACTCCTCTCCTACGAGCAGTACTTC. Encoded protein: CASSPAGLLLSYEQYF.

The gene calls are TRBV20-1 and TRBJ2-7, with 14 bases fitting TRBD2. The CDR3 is 14 amino acids. The germline V gene encodes CDR1 DFQATT and CDR2 SNEGSKA (reference sequence). The ends lost 6 bases at V and 5 bases at J; junction bases unmatched: 6. The DNA for the CDR3 is TGCAGTGCCAGAAGACTAGCGGGAGGGAACGAGCAGTACTTC. Translation: CSARRLAGGNEQYF.

The genes are TRBV10-2 and TRBJ1-1, with 8 nucleotides matching TRBD1. After removal of 0 bases from V and 1 base from J, the junction contained 4 bases not matched to a gene. Germline V gene data show CDR1 as WSHSY and CDR2 as SAAADI. The CDR3 contains 16 residues. In nucleotides, the CDR3 is TGCGCCAGCAGTGAGTCCGGACAGGGTTCGAACACTGAAGCTTTCTTT. Protein sequence: CASSESGQGSNTEAFF.

This clonotype was recorded a few times. V usage is TRBV14 and J usage is TRBJ2-3, with D maybe TRBD2 (6 bases). Germline CDR1 reads SGHDN; CDR2 reads FVKESK. Trimming took off 6 bases at V and 5 bases at J, with 30 bases between the two ends. The CDR3 is 19 amino acids. CDR3 sequence (DNA): TGTGCCAGCAGGGAGACGGGGGACCTAACGTCAACAGTTCAAGATACGCAGTATTTT. It translates to CASRETGDLTSTVQDTQYF. Together with reference TRBV14 and TRBJ2-3, the CDR3 gives the full variable domain: EAGVTQFPSHSVIEKGQTVTLRCDPISGHDNLYWYRRVMGKEIKFLLHFVKESKQDESGMPNNRFLAERTGGTYSTLKVQPAELEDSGVYFCASRETGDLTSTVQDTQYFGPGTRLTVL.